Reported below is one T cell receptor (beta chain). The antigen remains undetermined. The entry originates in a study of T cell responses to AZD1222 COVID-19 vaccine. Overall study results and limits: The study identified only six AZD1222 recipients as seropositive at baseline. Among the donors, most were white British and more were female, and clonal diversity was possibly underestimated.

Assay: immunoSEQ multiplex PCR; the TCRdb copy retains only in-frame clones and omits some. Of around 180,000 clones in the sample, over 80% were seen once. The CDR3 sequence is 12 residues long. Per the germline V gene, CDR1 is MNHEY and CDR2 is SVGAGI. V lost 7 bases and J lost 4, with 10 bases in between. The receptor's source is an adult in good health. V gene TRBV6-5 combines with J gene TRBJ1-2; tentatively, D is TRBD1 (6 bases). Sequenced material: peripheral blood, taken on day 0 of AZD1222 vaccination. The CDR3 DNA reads TGTGCCAGCACCCCGGACAGCTATGGCTACACCTTC. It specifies CASTPDSYGYTF.